This TCR beta chain was profiled in a study of T cells in Graves' hyperthyroidism and ophthalmopathy (dated by TCRdb to between 2018 and 2020). Looking at the study overall: Peripheral blood was collected at initial diagnosis, before any treatment. A discovery cohort of fewer than 110 patients, roughly 43 with Graves' ophthalmopathy and approximately 57 with stable Graves' hyperthyroidism, was used to find distinguishing TCR V-J signatures. An independent validation cohort of some 18 hyperthyroidism patients and some 15 patients who later progressed to ophthalmopathy tested prospective prediction of ophthalmopathy. For training and testing, the 110 or so patients in the discovery cohort were randomly divided in a 7:3 ratio. In addition, the study compared T-cell repertoires in thyroid tissue and in blood from several Graves' hyperthyroidism patients. After blood sampling, hyperthyroidism patients were treated with methimazole at a starting dose of 30 mg daily, and ophthalmopathy patients were treated with high-dose intravenous methylprednisolone. TCR Vbeta CDR3 sequencing of approximately 140 peripheral blood samples (more than 40 ophthalmopathy, 75 to 85 hyperthyroidism and roughly 17 progressor patients) is reported in the paper. Overall results and qualifications from the work: In validation, the model predicted progression to ophthalmopathy a median of roughly 6.1 months before onset, with 70% to 71% sensitivity and just under 75% specificity. Sample size was not statistically predetermined, and investigators were not blinded to group allocation. In cross-validation, a model built on a 13 V-J signature told ophthalmopathy apart from stable hyperthyroidism with under 90% sensitivity and about 81% specificity, and in testing the same model reached 80%/75%. Most expanded thyroid clonotypes (frequency above 0.001) were also detected in blood, a finding suggesting that blood repertoires may reflect thyroid immune responses.

The TCR beta CDR3 regions were amplified from RNA transcripts. The first round of RT-PCR for the TCR CDR3 was performed with the HTBI primer set and the Qiagen OneStep RT-PCR kit. The libraries were constructed in a second round of multiplex PCR and then size-selected and purified. Libraries were sequenced paired-end with 100 bp reads on an Illumina HiSeq2000. Regarding the original processing steps: SOAPnuke was used to process the raw data, throwing out any read that contained adapters or uncalled bases, had a mean Phred below 15, or lacked an exact constant-primer or identifier match. High-quality paired reads were merged using COPE v1.2.5, and each unique nucleotide sequence was defined as a clonotype. MiTCR v1.1 was used to align clonotypes to the IMGT TRBV, TRBD and TRBJ reference segments. Only V-J combinations with frequency above 0.0001, covering 99% to 99.2% of repertoires, were analysed. A TCS score was defined as the ratio of F50 (clonal expansion) to E x V (chaos), with BLOSUM62-based TCRdist applied between CDR3 peptides within each V-J. Welch's t-statistics and random forest reduced 450 to 600 V-J features to roughly 13, which were used in a naive Bayes classifier (R e1071). Using fastp at Q25 and MiXCR, TCRdb reprocessed the public reads and kept productive beta chains. Identical CDR3 protein sequences are pooled into one entry, listed with their most common genes and DNA. None of the V and J calls come from the authors' own analysis; TCRdb made them. The sample includes about 320,000 distinct CDR3 sequences, with around 17% observed a single time. Of the sample, approximately 35% falls within the top ten clones.

With respect to this clonotype: It lacks a known antigen. The record has no base qualities; no much larger clone is one base away.

Graves' hyperthyroidism was defined as stable when no progression to ophthalmopathy occurred over 18 months of follow-up. Hyperthyroidism patients were aged 18 to 65 years and newly diagnosed, with disease duration of less than 2 months. Patients with uncontrolled infections, other autoimmune diseases, pregnancy or lactation were excluded. Diagnoses were established on the basis of clinical symptoms, serum thyroxine and TRAb, thyroid ultrasound, and orbital computed tomography. Ficoll-Paque density gradient centrifugation was used to isolate PBMCs from approximately 10 ml of fresh peripheral blood. Total RNA was extracted with Trizol reagent, and quality was checked on an Agilent 2100 Bioanalyzer. V gives up 6 bases and J gives up 2 bases, and the segment between their germline ends measures 14 bases. Measured from the cysteine to the phenylalanine, the CDR3 is 15 residues long. Only the CDR3 portion is preserved as DNA: 45 bases, with reading frame beginning at the first base. Looking up the germline V gene yields CDR1 MNHNS and CDR2 SASEGT.

Sequences were obtained from blood. The source of this sequence is a man aged 25 to 40 with Graves' hyperthyroidism. This chain is built from TRBV6-1 and TRBJ1-5, and the D gene may be TRBD1, 5 bases matching. The CDR3 is CASRAGLFGNQPQHF. The DNA sequence is as follows: TGTGCCAGCAGGGCAGGGCTGTTTGGCAATCAGCCCCAGCATTTT.